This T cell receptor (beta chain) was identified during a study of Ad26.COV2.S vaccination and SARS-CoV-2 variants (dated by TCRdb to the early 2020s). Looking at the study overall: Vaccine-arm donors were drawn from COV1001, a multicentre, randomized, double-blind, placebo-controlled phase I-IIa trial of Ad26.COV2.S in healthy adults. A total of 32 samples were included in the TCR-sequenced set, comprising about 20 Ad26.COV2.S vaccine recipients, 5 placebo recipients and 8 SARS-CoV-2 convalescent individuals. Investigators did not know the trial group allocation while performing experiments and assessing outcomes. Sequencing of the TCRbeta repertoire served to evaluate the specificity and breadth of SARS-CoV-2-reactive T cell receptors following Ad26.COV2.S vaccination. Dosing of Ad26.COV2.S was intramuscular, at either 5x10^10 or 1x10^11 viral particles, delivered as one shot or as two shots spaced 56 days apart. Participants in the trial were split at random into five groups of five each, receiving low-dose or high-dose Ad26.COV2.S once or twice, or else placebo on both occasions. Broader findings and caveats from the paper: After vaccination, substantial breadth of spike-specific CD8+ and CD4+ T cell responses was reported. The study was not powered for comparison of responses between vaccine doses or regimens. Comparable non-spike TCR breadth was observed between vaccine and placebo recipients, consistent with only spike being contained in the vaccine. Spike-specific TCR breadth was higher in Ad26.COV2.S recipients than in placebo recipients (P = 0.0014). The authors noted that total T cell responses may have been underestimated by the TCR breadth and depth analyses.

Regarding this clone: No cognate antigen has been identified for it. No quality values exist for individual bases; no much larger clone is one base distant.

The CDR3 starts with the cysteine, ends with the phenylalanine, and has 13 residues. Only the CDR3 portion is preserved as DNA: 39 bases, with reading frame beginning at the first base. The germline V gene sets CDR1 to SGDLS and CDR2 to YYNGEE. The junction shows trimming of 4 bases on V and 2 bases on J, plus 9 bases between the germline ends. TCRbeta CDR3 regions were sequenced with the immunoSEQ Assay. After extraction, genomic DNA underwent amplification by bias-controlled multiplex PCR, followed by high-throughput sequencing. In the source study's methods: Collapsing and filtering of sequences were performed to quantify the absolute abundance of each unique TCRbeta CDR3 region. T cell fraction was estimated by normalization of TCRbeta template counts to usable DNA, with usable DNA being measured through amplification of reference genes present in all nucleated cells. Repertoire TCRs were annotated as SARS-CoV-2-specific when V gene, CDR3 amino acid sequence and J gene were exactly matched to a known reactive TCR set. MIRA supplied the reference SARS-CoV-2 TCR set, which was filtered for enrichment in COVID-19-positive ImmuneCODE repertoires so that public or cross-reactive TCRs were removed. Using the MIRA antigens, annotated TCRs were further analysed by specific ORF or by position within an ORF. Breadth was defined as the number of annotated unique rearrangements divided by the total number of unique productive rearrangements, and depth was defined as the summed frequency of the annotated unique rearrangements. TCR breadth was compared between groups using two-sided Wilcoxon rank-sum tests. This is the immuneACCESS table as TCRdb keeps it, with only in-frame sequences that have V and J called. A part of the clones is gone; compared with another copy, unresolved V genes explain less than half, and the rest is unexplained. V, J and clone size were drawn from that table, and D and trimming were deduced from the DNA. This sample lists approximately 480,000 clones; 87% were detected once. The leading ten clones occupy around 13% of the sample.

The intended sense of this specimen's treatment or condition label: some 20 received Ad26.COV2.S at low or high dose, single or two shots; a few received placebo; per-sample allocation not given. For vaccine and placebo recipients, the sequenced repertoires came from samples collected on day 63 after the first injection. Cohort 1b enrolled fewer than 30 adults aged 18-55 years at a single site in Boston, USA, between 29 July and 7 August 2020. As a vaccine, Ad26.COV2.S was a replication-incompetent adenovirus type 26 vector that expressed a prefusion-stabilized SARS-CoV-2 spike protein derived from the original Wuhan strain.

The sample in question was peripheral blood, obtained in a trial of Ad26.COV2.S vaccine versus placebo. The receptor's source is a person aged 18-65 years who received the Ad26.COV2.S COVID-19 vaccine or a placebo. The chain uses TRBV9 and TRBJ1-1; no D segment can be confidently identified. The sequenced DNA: TGTGCCAGCAGCCGGGAGCCAAACACTGAAGCTTTCTTT. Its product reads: CASSREPNTEAFF.